Below are 10 T cell receptor beta chains sequenced from a single sample in a study of blood T cells in healthy people across ages. Together with a sample-barcoded 5' primer, a J-beta primer mix was included in a second PCR lasting roughly 6 to 12 cycles. TCRdb used MiXCR to reprocess the 5' RACE reads, holding one entry per CDR3 protein. Counted here are approximately 1,700,000 distinct CDR3 sequences, about 39% occurring once; the ten biggest clones make up roughly 23%. Sequenced sample: blood. Source of these receptors: a human donor in good health.

Concerning this clonotype itself: Mismatch with germline at one junction end may stem from a read error. The V and J genes are TRBV7-9 and TRBJ1-2; D is perhaps TRBD1 (5 bases). CDR1 SEHNR and CDR2 FQNEAQ come from the germline V gene (reference sequence). The CDR3 spans 13 residues. The CDR3 reads CVSSLAGTYGYTF. CDR3 sequence (DNA): TGTGTCAGCAGCTTAGCGGGGACCTATGGCTACACCTTC.

This chain links TRBV18 with TRBJ1-1; D not resolved. CDR3 length: 15 residues. The V end lost 3 bases, the J end lost 6 bases, and 17 bases lay between the germline ends. CDR1 and CDR2 (germline): KGHSH, LQKENI. CDR3: CASSPLRVPRAEAFF. In DNA, the CDR3 is TGTGCCAGCTCACCTTTAAGGGTACCCCGCGCTGAAGCTTTCTTT.

The V gene is TRBV11-1, the J gene TRBJ2-1; 11 nucleotides align to TRBD2. The J call may not be correct, given that the DNA end is closer to TRBJ2-7. Germline-derived CDR1 and CDR2 are SGHAT and FQDESV (reference sequence). The CDR3 runs 17 residues. DNA of the CDR3: TGTGCCAGCAGCAGAGGAGGGGGACTAGCGGACTACAATGAGCAGTACTTC. Translation gives CASSRGGGLADYNEQYF.

The rearrangement uses TRBV7-2 and TRBJ2-7, with 7 bases aligning to TRBD1. Germline CDR1 is SGHTA and CDR2 is FQGNSA. Germline trimming cut 4 bases from V and 2 bases from J; bases unmatched to any gene: 17. The CDR3 totals 18 residues. The CDR3 protein is CASSSILGVGQRTYEQYF. The CDR3 DNA follows: TGTGCCAGCAGCTCAATCCTAGGGGTGGGACAGAGGACCTACGAGCAGTACTTC.

This clonotype was observed a few times. The chain is built from TRBV7-2 and TRBJ2-2, with a tentative D call TRBD1 (5 bases). Germline V gives CDR1 SGHTA, CDR2 FQGNSA. CDR3 length: 16 amino acids. Trimming shortened V by 5 bases and J by 7 bases, and 20 bases separated the two germline ends. CDR3 DNA sequence: TGTGCCAGCAGCCTTGGGTCAGGGTGGGGATACGGGGAGCTGTTTTTT. Amino acids: CASSLGSGWGYGELFF.

The genes are TRBV29-1 and TRBJ2-7; 7 bases align to TRBD2. The V gene's germline CDR1 is SQVTM and CDR2 ANQGSEA. Losses at the gene ends were 8 bases for V and 0 bases for J; bases not matched to a gene: 7. The length of the CDR3 is 13 residues. CDR3: CSFSGILSYEQYF. CDR3 coding DNA: TGCAGCTTCAGCGGGATCCTCTCCTACGAGCAGTACTTC.

This clonotype was picked up a small number of times. The germline gene is not matched at one end of the junction; a read error may be the cause. The V gene is TRBV10-3, the J gene TRBJ2-7, with TRBD1 matching 8 bases. Germline CDR1 and CDR2: ENHRY and SYGVKD. CDR3 size: 11 residues. The CDR3, as DNA: TGTGCCGTCAGTGGGTCAGGGGGCGAGTACTTC. The encoded protein is CAVSGSGGEYF.

Many counts were recorded for this clonotype. V usage is TRBV29-1 and J usage is TRBJ2-7; D may be TRBD2 (6 bases). In germline, CDR1 is SQVTM, CDR2 ANQGSEA. The CDR3 sequence is 14 residues long. Between the trimmed V and J ends, which lost 7 bases and 7 bases, there was a span of 23 bases. CDR3 nucleotides: TGCAGCGCCGCGGGACTTCCCAAAACGCGGGAGCAGTACTTC. This gives the protein CSAAGLPKTREQYF.

The chain joins TRBV5-5 to TRBJ1-5, with unresolved D. Between the trimmed V and J ends, which lost 0 bases and 4 bases, there was a span of 8 bases. The length of the CDR3 is 14 residues. CDR1 and CDR2 from the germline V gene are SGHKS and YYEKEE (reference sequence). CDR3 loop: CASSLVPPNQPQHF. CDR3 DNA: TGTGCCAGCAGCTTGGTCCCTCCTAATCAGCCCCAGCATTTT.

With regard to this clonotype: The junction differs from germline at one of its ends, possibly a read error. The chain employs TRBV11-1 and TRBJ2-1; perhaps TRBD2 as D (5 bases). Germline V gene lookup returns CDR1 SGHAT and CDR2 FQDESV (reference sequence). The CDR3 loop spans 16 amino acids. CDR3 DNA sequence: TGTGCCCGCAGCTTAGGATGGGGAGAAACCTACAATGAGCAGTTCTTC. Protein sequence: CARSLGWGETYNEQFF.